Below, 29 T cell receptor beta chains from the same sample are listed, as sequenced in a study of neurological immune-mediated disorders. Time point noted: longitudinal time-point 3. TCRdb ran MiXCR on the 5' RACE reads and lists one entry per CDR3 protein. The sample has about 45,000 distinct CDR3 sequences, approximately 13% seen once. The sample was PBMCs. The receptors derive from a young man in good health.

Ten or more counts support this clonotype. This rearrangement joins TRBV10-3 to TRBJ2-5; 7 nucleotides line up with TRBD1. The CDR3 spans 13 residues. Germline loops: CDR1 ENHRY, CDR2 SYGVKD. J gave up 11 bases and V 0 bases, and 6 bases lay outside the gene matches. The CDR3 nucleotides read TGTGCCATCAGTGAGTCTCTCCCGGACAGGCAGTACTTC. Translating gives CAISESLPDRQYF.

This clonotype was observed at least ten times. This chain links TRBV5-1 with TRBJ2-1; D may be TRBD1 (6 bases). V lost 5 bases to trimming and J lost 5 bases, with 11 bases between them. This CDR3 is 13 amino acids long. Germline V lookup: CDR1 SGHRS, CDR2 YFSETQ. The DNA of the CDR3 is TGCGCCAGCAGTTCCAGGGGAAACAATGAGCAGTTCTTC. As protein: CASSSRGNNEQFF. Complete variable domain (other parts from reference TRBV5-1 and TRBJ2-1): KAGVTQTPRYLIKTRGQQVTLSCSPISGHRSVSWYQQTPGQGLQFLFEYFSETQRNKGNFPGRFSGRQFSNSRSEMNVSTLELGDSALYLCASSSRGNNEQFFGPGTRLTVL.

This clonotype was seen ten or more times. The V and J genes are TRBV5-1 and TRBJ2-7; TRBD2 agrees at 11 bases. V lost 4 bases to trimming and J lost 3 bases; unmatched junction nucleotides: 12. The germline V gene encodes CDR1 SGHRS and CDR2 YFSETQ. The CDR3 has 17 residues. DNA for the CDR3: TGCGCCAGCAGCAATGGGATCTTACTAGCGGGAGTCTACGAGCAGTACTTC. Translated, it gives CASSNGILLAGVYEQYF.

This clonotype was counted ten times or more. V gene TRBV28 combines with J gene TRBJ2-7, with 15 bases that match TRBD2. This CDR3 has 15 amino acids. Germline values: CDR1 MDHEN, CDR2 SYDVKM. Germline trimming cut 7 bases from V and 5 bases from J; bases unmatched to any gene: 6. In DNA form, the CDR3 reads TGTGCCAGCACCCAGGGACTAGCGGGAGGTCACGAGCAGTACTTC. It codes for CASTQGLAGGHEQYF.

This clonotype was seen ten or more times. Here the CDR3 reads CSVFEGGNTGELFF. The CDR3 DNA sequence: TGCAGCGTTTTCGAGGGAGGGAACACCGGGGAGCTGTTTTTT. The chain recombines TRBV29-1 with TRBJ2-2; D is possibly TRBD2 (6 bases). Trimming pared 5 bases from V and 1 base from J, leaving 11 bases between. This CDR3 spans 14 amino acids. Germline V gives CDR1 SQVTM, CDR2 ANQGSEA.

For this clonotype: An end of the junction does not agree with germline; a read error may underlie this. The chain employs TRBV7-2 and TRBJ1-2; D perhaps matches TRBD1 (5 bases). From germline, CDR1 is SGHTA and CDR2 FQGNSA. The CDR3 totals 14 residues. CDR3 sequence reads: CASSPAGWGYSYTF. CDR3 nucleotide sequence: TGTGCCAGCAGCCCGGCAGGGTGGGGCTATAGCTACACCTTC. Combining the CDR3 with reference TRBV7-2 and TRBJ1-2 gives the whole variable domain GAGVSQSPSNKVTEKGKDVELRCDPISGHTALYWYRQSLGQGLEFLIYFQGNSAPDKSGLPSDRFSAERTGGSVSTLTIQRTQQEDSAVYLCASSPAGWGYSYTFGSGTRLTVV.

This clonotype came up many times. The chain uses TRBV13 and TRBJ1-4; no firm D call. CDR1 is PRHDT, CDR2 FYEKMQ, per germline (reference sequence). V was shortened by 3 bases and J by 10 bases, with 18 bases between the two germline ends. The CDR3 runs to 15 residues. The CDR3 sequence is CASSFRRKAVGKLFF. CDR3 in DNA: TGTGCCAGCAGCTTTAGACGTAAAGCGGTGGGAAAACTGTTTTTT.

Many counts were recorded for this clonotype. The genes are TRBV29-1 and TRBJ1-1, with D perhaps TRBD1 (5 bases). The CDR3 length is 14 residues. V was shortened by 7 bases and J by 5 bases, with 20 bases between the two germline ends. Germline V lookup: CDR1 SQVTM, CDR2 ANQGSEA. This chain's CDR3 is CSAAGTEYTTEAFF. For the CDR3, the DNA is TGCAGCGCGGCCGGGACCGAGTACACTACTGAAGCTTTCTTT.

The sample holds many counts of this clonotype. The junction shows a germline mismatch at one end, possibly a read error. Here the CDR3 DNA reads TGTGCCAGCAGTAACTCAGGTAGCAATCAGCCCCAGCATTTT. Its translation is CASSNSGSNQPQHF. The chain has TRBV6-5 and TRBJ1-5; D is unclear. This CDR3 contains 14 residues. The germline CDR1 and CDR2 sequences are MNHEY and SVGAGI.

This rearrangement joins TRBV20-1 to TRBJ2-7; D remains ambiguous. V shed 5 bases and J shed 2 bases, with 10 bases lying between them. This CDR3 has 12 amino acids. CDR1 is DFQATT and CDR2 is SNEGSKA in the germline V gene (reference sequence). As DNA, the CDR3 is TGCAGTGCTCATCGCTCCCCCTACGAGCAGTACTTC. Residues: CSAHRSPYEQYF.

This chain uses TRBV27 with TRBJ1-1; possible D gene TRBD1, 5 bases. This CDR3 is built from 15 residues. Germline V gene lookup returns CDR1 MNHEY and CDR2 SMNVEV (reference sequence). V was cut by 5 bases and J by 3 bases, with 16 bases left in between. The CDR3 loop is CASSGDGALYTEAFF. DNA of the CDR3: TGTGCCAGCAGTGGGGACGGAGCCCTATACACTGAAGCTTTCTTT.

This clonotype showed up many times. V gene TRBV18 combines with J gene TRBJ2-3; no clear D. CDR1 is KGHSH and CDR2 is LQKENI in the germline V gene. There are 11 residues in the CDR3. V was pared by 5 bases and J by 2 bases, with 2 bases between. The CDR3 is CASSYTDTQYF. The DNA of the CDR3 is TGTGCCAGCTCATACACAGATACGCAGTATTTT.

Many counts were recorded for this clonotype. V and J are TRBV5-6 and TRBJ2-1, with D tentatively TRBD1 (6 bases). V dropped 0 bases and J dropped 8 bases, with 12 bases sitting between them. CDR3 size: 14 residues. Germline V CDR1 and CDR2: SGHDT, YYEEEE. The CDR3 reads CASSLGVQGHEQFF. As DNA, the CDR3 is TGTGCCAGCAGCTTGGGGGTACAGGGCCATGAGCAGTTCTTC.

Concerning this clonotype: With a much larger clone just one base away, this may be a read error. This chain links TRBV3-1 with TRBJ2-7, with D possibly TRBD1 on 7 matching bases. CDR1 is LGHDT and CDR2 is YNNKEL in the germline V gene (reference sequence). The CDR3 is 13 amino acids. CDR3 protein: CASSRPGGGERYF. CDR3 coding DNA: TGTGCCAGCAGCCGTCCAGGGGGAGGTGAGCGGTACTTC.

Concerning this clonotype itself: Since a much larger clone is just one base distant, this may be a read error. The J gene is TRBJ2-2, the V gene TRBV5-1; D ambiguous. CDR1 and CDR2 (germline): SGHRS, YFSETQ. This CDR3 is built from 15 residues. The CDR3 sequence is CASSQIDAKTGELFF. CDR3 sequence (DNA): TGCGCCAGCAGCCAAATCGATGCGAAAACCGGGGAGCTGTTTTTT.

This clonotype was seen repeatedly, ten times or more. The rearrangement links TRBV5-1 to TRBJ2-2; unclear D gene. Germline V gives CDR1 SGHRS, CDR2 YFSETQ. V was pared by 8 bases and J by 0 bases, with 8 bases between. The CDR3 loop spans 13 amino acids. The CDR3 region has the DNA TGCGCCAGTCTCTCATCGAACACCGGGGAGCTGTTTTTT. It specifies CASLSSNTGELFF.

This clonotype came up many times. The chain couples TRBV3-1 to TRBJ2-3; D remains ambiguous. Germline-derived CDR1 and CDR2 are LGHDT and YNNKEL (reference sequence). The V and J ends lost 0 bases and 4 bases respectively, with 14 bases between them. This CDR3 is built from 16 residues. This CDR3 reads CASSQEINSYADTQYF. The CDR3 DNA sequence: TGTGCCAGCAGCCAAGAAATCAATAGCTATGCAGATACGCAGTATTTT.

This clonotype has ten or more counts. The chain carries TRBV29-1 and TRBJ1-2, with D unclear. There are 11 residues in the CDR3. Germline V gene data show CDR1 as SQVTM and CDR2 as ANQGSEA. Trimming shortened V by 3 bases and J by 7 bases, and 9 bases separated the two germline ends. CDR3 residues: CSVDQGSGYTF. CDR3 in DNA: TGCAGCGTTGACCAAGGGAGTGGCTACACCTTC.

This clonotype was counted many times. This chain links TRBV7-2 with TRBJ2-1; D might be TRBD2 (6 bases). Germline-derived CDR1 and CDR2 are SGHTA and FQGNSA. V gave up 1 base and J gave up 2 bases, with 9 bases separating them. The CDR3 totals 15 residues. The CDR3 is CASSLGSSAYNEQFF. Written as DNA, the CDR3 is TGTGCCAGCAGCTTAGGCTCTAGCGCCTACAATGAGCAGTTCTTC.

As to this clonotype: At one end the junction does not follow the germline gene, possibly because of a read error. The chain employs TRBV5-5 and TRBJ1-5; D is perhaps TRBD1 (5 bases). The CDR3 runs to 12 residues. Germline V gene data show CDR1 as SGHKS and CDR2 as YYEKEE (reference sequence). CDR3: CAISLGTGPQHF. CDR3 nucleotide sequence: TGTGCCATCAGCTTGGGGACGGGGCCCCAGCATTTT.

This clonotype is medium-sized within its sample. The V gene is TRBV9, the J gene TRBJ2-1; 7 bases map to TRBD1. CDR1 and CDR2 from the germline V gene are SGDLS and YYNGEE. V lost 3 bases, J lost 1 base, and 10 bases stayed unmatched. The CDR3 runs to 17 residues. CDR3 sequence reads: CASSALGTARSYNEQFF. The CDR3 nucleotides are TGTGCCAGCAGCGCCCTAGGGACAGCGAGGTCCTACAATGAGCAGTTCTTC.

This clonotype appeared many times. The chain has TRBV28 and TRBJ2-7; possible D gene TRBD1, 5 bases. Per germline, CDR1 MDHEN and CDR2 SYDVKM. V gave up 3 bases and J gave up 4 bases, with 13 bases separating them. The CDR3 covers 14 residues. The DNA for the CDR3 is TGTGCCAGCAGTTTTTGGCAGGGTGGGTACGAGCAGTACTTC. Its protein product is CASSFWQGGYEQYF.

In regard to this clonotype: One junction end disagrees with the germline gene, perhaps due to a read error. The V and J genes are TRBV20-1 and TRBJ2-1; D perhaps matches TRBD2 (7 bases). Germline CDR1 DFQATT, CDR2 SNEGSKA (reference sequence). The CDR3 extends over 16 amino acids. The DNA for the CDR3 is TGCAGTGCTAGAAGGGGAGGGGGGGACTCCTACAATGAGCGGTTCTTC. This gives the protein CSARRGGGDSYNERFF.

This clonotype was counted at least ten times. V usage is TRBV2 and J usage is TRBJ2-6; D remains unclear. The CDR3 contains 16 residues. CDR1 SNHLY and CDR2 FYNNEI come from the germline V gene. Trimming removed 2 bases at V and 0 bases at J, with 8 bases between. CDR3 DNA sequence: TGTGCCAGCAGTGAAATCGGCGGCTCTGGGGCCAACGTCCTGACTTTC. Residues: CASSEIGGSGANVLTF. The whole variable domain, remainder taken from reference TRBV2 and TRBJ2-6, is EPEVTQTPSHQVTQMGQEVILRCVPISNHLYFYWYRQILGQKVEFLVSFYNNEISEKSEIFDDQFSVERPDGSNFTLKIRSTKLEDSAMYFCASSEIGGSGANVLTFGAGSRLTVL.

This clonotype was seen repeatedly, ten times or more. This chain connects TRBV5-1 to TRBJ2-1; TRBD1 agrees at 9 bases. Unmatched junction bases numbered 4, after V lost 7 bases and J lost 5 bases. Germline V lookup: CDR1 SGHRS, CDR2 YFSETQ. The CDR3 length is 13 residues. The DNA of the CDR3 is TGCGCCAGCGGGCGGGACAGGGACAATGAGCAGTTCTTC. This codes for CASGRDRDNEQFF.

This clonotype was counted at least ten times. The rearrangement links TRBV12-3 or TRBV12-4 to TRBJ2-7, with 8 bases identical to TRBD1. The V segment lost 5 bases and the J segment 3 bases; nucleotides outside the gene matches: 3. The CDR3 is 13 residues long. The CDR3 nucleotides read TGTGCCAGCAGTCCAGGACAGGGCTACGAGCAGTACTTC. Residues: CASSPGQGYEQYF.

This clonotype was detected ten times or more. V is TRBV5-1 and J is TRBJ2-5; 14 nucleotides match TRBD2. V trimming: 4 bases; J trimming: 5 bases; junction bases outside the gene matches: 7. This CDR3 comprises 16 residues. Germline-derived CDR1 and CDR2 are SGHRS and YFSETQ. CDR3 sequence: CASSPGTSGRGETQYF. Here the CDR3 DNA reads TGCGCCAGCAGCCCAGGGACTAGCGGGAGAGGGGAGACCCAGTACTTC.

The gene calls are TRBV20-1 and TRBJ2-3, with D perhaps matching TRBD2 (6 bases). Trimming took 8 bases from V and 9 from J, leaving 15 bases between them. The V gene's germline CDR1 is DFQATT and CDR2 SNEGSKA (reference sequence). CDR3 size: 11 residues. As DNA, the CDR3 is TGCAGTACTCACCAGGGAGGAACGCAGTATTTT. Protein: CSTHQGGTQYF.

This clonotype appeared a single time. The V gene is TRBV7-2, the J gene TRBJ2-7; perhaps TRBD1 as D (5 bases). In germline, CDR1 is SGHTA, CDR2 FQGNSA. Trimming took off 5 bases at V and 3 bases at J, with 17 bases between the two ends. This CDR3 spans 15 amino acids. CDR3 in amino acids: CASSAAPGFNYEQYF. The CDR3 coding sequence is TGTGCCAGCAGCGCAGCTCCAGGGTTCAACTACGAGCAGTACTTC.